This TCR beta chain was observed in a study of CD8 T cells in ankylosing spondylitis. Notes on the study in general: Disease-linked clones proved CD8+ and comparatively uncommon in peripheral blood. Earlier literature documents some of the motif variants in reactive arthritis synovial fluid and blood. Blood from ankylosing spondylitis patients appeared to carry a characteristic roughly eight-variant TCR beta motif.

The CDR3 extends over 15 amino acids. The germline gives CDR1 SNHLY, CDR2 FYNNEI. The J segment lost 0 bases and the V segment lost 5 bases, leaving 3 bases of the junction unmatched. With molecular barcodes, quantitative 5'-RACE was used to make the TCR beta libraries. Each CDR3 protein gets one entry after TCRdb re-called the 5' RACE reads with MiXCR. The data contain about 250,000 distinct CDR3 sequences, roughly 10% of them singletons. This clonotype has a count of ten or more. Its matching antigen is unknown. Input material: blood, either unsorted or a sorted T cell fraction (not recorded which). The sequence came from a male donor with ankylosing spondylitis or in good health (not recorded which). V is TRBV2 and J is TRBJ2-2; TRBD2 agrees at 7 bases. Here the CDR3 reads CASSRGLTNTGELFF. In DNA form, the CDR3 reads TGTGCCAGCAGTCGGGGACTAACGAACACCGGGGAGCTGTTTTTT.